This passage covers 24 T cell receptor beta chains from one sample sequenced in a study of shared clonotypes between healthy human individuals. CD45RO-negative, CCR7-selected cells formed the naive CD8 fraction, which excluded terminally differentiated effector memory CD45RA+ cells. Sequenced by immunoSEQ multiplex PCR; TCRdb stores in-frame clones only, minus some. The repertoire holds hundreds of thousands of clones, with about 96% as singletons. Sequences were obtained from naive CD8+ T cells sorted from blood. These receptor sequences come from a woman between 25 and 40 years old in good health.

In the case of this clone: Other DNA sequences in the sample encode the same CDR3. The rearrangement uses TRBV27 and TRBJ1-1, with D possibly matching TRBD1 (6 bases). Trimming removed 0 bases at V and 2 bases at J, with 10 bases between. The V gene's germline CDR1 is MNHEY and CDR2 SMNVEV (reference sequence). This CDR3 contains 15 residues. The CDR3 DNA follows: TGTGCCAGCAGTTTATCTGGGGGGCTCAACACTGAAGCTTTCTTT. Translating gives CASSLSGGLNTEAFF.

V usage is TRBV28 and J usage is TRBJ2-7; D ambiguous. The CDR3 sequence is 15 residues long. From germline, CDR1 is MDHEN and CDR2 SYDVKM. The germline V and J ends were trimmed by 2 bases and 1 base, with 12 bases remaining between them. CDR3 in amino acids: CASSLPDMLSYEQYF. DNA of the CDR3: TGTGCCAGCAGTTTACCTGACATGCTATCCTACGAGCAGTACTTC.

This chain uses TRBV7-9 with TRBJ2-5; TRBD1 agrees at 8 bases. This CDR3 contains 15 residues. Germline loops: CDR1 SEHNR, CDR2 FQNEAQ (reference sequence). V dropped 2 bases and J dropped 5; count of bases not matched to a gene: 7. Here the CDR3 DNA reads TGTGCCAGCAGCTTATGGACAGGGTCGCAGGAGACCCAGTACTTC. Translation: CASSLWTGSQETQYF.

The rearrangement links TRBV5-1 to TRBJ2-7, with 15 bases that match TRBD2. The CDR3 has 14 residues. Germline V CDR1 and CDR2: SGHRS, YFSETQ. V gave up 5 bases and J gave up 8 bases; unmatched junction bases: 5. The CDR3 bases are TGCGCCAGCAGTACGGGACTAGCGGGAGGAAAGCAGTACTTC. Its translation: CASSTGLAGGKQYF.

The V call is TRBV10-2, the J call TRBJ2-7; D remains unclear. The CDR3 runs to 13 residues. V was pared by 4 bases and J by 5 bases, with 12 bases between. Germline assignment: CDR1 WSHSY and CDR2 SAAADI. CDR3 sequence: CASSVQHRNEQYF. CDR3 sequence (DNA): TGCGCCAGCAGTGTACAGCACCGTAACGAGCAGTACTTC.

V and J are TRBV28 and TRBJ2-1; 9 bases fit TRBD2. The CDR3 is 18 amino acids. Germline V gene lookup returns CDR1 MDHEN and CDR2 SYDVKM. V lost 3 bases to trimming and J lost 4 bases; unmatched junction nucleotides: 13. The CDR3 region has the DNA TGTGCCAGCAGTTTCCCGCGGGCGGGAGGGCATCGGTACAATGAGCAGTTCTTC. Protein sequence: CASSFPRAGGHRYNEQFF.

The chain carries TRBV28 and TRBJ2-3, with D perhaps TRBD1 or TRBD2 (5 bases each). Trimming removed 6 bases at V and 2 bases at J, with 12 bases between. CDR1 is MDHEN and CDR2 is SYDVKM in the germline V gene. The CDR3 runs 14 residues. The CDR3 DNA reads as TGTGCCAGCAGCGGGGACCGCTTCACAGATACGCAGTATTTT. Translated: CASSGDRFTDTQYF. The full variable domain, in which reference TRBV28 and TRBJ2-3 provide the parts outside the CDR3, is DVKVTQSSRYLVKRTGEKVFLECVQDMDHENMFWYRQDPGLGLRLIYFSYDVKMKEKGDIPEGYSVSREKKERFSLILESASTNQTSMYLCASSGDRFTDTQYFGPGTRLTVL.

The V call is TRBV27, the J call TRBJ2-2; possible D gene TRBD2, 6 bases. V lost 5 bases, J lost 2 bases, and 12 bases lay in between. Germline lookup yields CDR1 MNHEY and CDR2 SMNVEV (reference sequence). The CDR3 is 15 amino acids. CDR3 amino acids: CASSPGTSNTGELFF. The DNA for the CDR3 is TGTGCCAGCAGTCCGGGGACTTCTAACACCGGGGAGCTGTTTTTT.

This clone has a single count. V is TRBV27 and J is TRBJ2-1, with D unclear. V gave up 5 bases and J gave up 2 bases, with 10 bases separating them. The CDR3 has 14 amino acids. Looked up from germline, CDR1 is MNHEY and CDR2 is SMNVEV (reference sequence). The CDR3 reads CASSTTTAYNEQFF. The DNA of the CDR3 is TGTGCCAGCAGTACGACGACGGCCTACAATGAGCAGTTCTTC.

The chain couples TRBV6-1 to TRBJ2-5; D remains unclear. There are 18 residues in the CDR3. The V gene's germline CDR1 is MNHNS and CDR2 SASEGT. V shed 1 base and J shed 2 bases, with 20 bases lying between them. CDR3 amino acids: CASSEVTQTWDPQETQYF. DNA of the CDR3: TGTGCCAGCAGTGAAGTAACCCAGACATGGGATCCTCAAGAGACCCAGTACTTC.

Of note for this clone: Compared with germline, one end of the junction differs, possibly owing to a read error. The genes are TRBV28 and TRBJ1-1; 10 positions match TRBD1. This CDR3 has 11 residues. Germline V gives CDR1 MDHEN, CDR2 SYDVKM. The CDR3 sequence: CASSFRDRGIF. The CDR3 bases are TGTGCCAGCAGTTTTAGGGACAGGGGCATCTTT.

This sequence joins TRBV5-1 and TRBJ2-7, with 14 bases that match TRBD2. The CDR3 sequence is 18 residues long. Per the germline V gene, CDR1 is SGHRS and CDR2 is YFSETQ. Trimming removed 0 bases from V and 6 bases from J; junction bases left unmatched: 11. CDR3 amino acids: CASSLALGLAGAVREQYF. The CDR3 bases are TGCGCCAGCAGCTTGGCCCTGGGACTAGCGGGAGCTGTTCGCGAGCAGTACTTC.

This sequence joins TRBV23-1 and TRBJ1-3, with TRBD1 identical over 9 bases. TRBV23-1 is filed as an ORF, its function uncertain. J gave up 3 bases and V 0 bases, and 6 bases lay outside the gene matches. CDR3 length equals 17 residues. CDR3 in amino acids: CASSQSGQGRDGNTIYF. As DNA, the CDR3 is TGCGCCAGCAGTCAATCCGGACAGGGGAGAGATGGAAACACCATATATTTT.

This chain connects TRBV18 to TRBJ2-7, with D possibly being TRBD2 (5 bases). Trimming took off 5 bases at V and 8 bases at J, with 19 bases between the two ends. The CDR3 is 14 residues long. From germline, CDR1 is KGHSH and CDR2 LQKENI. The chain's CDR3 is CASSSGDQLTQQYF. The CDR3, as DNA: TGTGCCAGCTCATCCGGGGATCAGTTGACTCAGCAGTACTTC.

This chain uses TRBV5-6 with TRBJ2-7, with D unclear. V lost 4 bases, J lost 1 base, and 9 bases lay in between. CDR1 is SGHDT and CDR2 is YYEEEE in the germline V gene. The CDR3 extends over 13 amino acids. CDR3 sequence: CASSPQVSYEQYF. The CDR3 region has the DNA TGTGCCAGCAGCCCTCAAGTATCCTACGAGCAGTACTTC.

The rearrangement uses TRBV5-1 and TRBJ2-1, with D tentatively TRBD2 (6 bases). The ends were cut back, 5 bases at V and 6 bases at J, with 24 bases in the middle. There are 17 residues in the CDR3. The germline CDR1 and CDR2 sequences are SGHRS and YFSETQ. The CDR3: CASRSGTGTPSSNEQFF. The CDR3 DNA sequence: TGCGCCAGCAGGTCTGGGACCGGGACTCCCTCGAGCAATGAGCAGTTCTTC.

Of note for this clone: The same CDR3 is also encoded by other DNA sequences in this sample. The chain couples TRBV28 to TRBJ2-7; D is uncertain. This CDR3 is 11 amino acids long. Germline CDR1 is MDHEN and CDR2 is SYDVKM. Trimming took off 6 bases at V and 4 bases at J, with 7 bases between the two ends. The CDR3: CASSSLYEQYF. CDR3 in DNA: TGTGCCAGCAGCTCTCTATACGAGCAGTACTTC. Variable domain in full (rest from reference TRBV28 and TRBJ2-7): DVKVTQSSRYLVKRTGEKVFLECVQDMDHENMFWYRQDPGLGLRLIYFSYDVKMKEKGDIPEGYSVSREKKERFSLILESASTNQTSMYLCASSSLYEQYFGPGTRLTVT.

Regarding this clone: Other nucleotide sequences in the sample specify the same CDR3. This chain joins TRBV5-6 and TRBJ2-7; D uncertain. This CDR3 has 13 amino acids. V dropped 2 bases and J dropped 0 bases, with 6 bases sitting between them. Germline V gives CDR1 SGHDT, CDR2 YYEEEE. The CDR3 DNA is TGTGCCAGCAGCTTTAACCCCTCCTACGAGCAGTACTTC. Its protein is CASSFNPSYEQYF.

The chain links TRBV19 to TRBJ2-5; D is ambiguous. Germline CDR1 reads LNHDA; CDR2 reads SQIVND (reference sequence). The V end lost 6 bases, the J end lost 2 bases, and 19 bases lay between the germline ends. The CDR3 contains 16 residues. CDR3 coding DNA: TGTGCCAGTAGCCCTACCCCGATGATGGGTCAAGAGACCCAGTACTTC. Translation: CASSPTPMMGQETQYF.

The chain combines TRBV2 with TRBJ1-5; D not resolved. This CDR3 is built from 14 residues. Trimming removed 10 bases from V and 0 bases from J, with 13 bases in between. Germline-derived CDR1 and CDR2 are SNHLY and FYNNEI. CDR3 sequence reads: CATKQTYSNQPQHF. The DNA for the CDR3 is TGTGCCACCAAGCAGACTTATAGCAATCAGCCCCAGCATTTT.

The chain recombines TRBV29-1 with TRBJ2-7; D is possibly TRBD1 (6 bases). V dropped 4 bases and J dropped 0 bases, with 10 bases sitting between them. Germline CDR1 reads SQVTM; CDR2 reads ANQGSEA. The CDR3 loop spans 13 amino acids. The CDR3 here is CSVGRDNSYEQYF. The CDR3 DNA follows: TGCAGCGTTGGACGGGACAACTCCTACGAGCAGTACTTC.

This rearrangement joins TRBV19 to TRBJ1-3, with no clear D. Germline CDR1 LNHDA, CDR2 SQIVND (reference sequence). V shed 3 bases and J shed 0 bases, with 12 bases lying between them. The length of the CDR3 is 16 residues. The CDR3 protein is CASSIFRSLSGNTIYF. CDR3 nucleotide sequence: TGTGCCAGTAGTATTTTCCGGTCCCTCTCTGGAAACACCATATATTTT.

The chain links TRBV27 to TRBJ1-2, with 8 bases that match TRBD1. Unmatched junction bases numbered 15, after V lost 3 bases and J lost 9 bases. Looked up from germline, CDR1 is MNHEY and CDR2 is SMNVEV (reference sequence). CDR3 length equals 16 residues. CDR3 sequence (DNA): TGTGCCAGCAGTTTCGGGACAGGAGGTGGGAAAAGAAGCTACACCTTC. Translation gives CASSFGTGGGKRSYTF.

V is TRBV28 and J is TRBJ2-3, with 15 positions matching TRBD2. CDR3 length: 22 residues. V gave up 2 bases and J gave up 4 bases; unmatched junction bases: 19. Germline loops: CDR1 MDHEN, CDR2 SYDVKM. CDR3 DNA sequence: TGTGCCAGCAGTTTACCGTCACCAGGGGGCATGGGACTAGCGGGAGGTTCAGATACGCAGTATTTT. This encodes CASSLPSPGGMGLAGGSDTQYF.